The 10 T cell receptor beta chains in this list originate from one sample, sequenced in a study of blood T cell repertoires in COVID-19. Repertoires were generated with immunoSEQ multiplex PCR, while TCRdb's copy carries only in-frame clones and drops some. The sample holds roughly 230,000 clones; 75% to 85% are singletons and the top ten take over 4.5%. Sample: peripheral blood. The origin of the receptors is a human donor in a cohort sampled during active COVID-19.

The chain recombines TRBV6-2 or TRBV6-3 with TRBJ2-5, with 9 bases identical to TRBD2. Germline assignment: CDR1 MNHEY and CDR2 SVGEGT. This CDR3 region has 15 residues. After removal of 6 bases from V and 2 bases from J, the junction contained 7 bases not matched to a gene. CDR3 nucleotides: TGTGCCAGCAGCGTACCGGGACTAGCTCAAGAGACCCAGTACTTC. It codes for CASSVPGLAQETQYF.

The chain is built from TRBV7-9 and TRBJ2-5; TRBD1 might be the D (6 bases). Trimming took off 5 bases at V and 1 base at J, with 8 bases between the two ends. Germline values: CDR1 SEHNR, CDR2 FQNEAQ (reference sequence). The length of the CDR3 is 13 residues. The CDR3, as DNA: TGTGCCAGCAGCGTGACAGGCCAAGAGACCCAGTACTTC. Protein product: CASSVTGQETQYF.

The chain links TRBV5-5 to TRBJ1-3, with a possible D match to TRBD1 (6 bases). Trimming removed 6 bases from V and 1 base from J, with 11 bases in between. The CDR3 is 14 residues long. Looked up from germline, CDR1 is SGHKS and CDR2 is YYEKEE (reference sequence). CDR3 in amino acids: CASNNRESGNTIYF. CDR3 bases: TGTGCCAGCAACAACAGGGAGTCTGGAAACACCATATATTTT.

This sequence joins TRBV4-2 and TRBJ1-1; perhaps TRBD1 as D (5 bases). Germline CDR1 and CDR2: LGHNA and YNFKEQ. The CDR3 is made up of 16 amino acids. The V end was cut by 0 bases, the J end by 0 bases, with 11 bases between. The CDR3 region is CASSQDREGLNTEAFF. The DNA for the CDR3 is TGTGCCAGCAGCCAAGATCGGGAGGGGCTGAACACTGAAGCTTTCTTT.

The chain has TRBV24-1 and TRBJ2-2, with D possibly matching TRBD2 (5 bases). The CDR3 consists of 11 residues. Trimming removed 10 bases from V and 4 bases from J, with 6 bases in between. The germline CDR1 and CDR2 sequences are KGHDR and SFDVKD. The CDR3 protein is CATEGTGELFF. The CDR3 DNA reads TGTGCCACTGAGGGCACCGGGGAGCTGTTTTTT.

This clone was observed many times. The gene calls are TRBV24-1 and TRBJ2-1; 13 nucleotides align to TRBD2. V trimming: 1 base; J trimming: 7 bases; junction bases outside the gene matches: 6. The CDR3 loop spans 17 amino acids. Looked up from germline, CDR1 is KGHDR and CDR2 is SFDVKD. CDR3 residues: CATSDFRLAGGRNEQFF. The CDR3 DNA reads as TGTGCCACCAGTGATTTCCGACTAGCGGGAGGTCGAAATGAGCAGTTCTTC.

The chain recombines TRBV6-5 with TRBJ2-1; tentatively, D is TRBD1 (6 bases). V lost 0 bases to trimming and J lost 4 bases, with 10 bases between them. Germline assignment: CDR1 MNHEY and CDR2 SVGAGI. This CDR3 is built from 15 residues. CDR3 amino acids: CASSYSRTVYNEQFF. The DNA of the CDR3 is TGTGCCAGCAGTTACTCGCGGACAGTTTACAATGAGCAGTTCTTC.

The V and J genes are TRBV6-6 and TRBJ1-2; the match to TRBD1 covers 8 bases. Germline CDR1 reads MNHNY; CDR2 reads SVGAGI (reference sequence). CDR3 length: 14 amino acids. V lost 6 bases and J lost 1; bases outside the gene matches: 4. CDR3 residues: CASSAGGRNYGYTF. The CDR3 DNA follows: TGTGCCAGCAGCGCAGGGGGCCGTAACTATGGCTACACCTTC.

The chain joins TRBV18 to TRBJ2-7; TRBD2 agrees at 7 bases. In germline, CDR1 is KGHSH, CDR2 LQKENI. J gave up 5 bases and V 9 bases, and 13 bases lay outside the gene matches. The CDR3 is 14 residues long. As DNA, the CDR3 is TGTGCCAGTTCCACGGGGGGTAACTTCAACGAGCAGTACTTC. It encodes CASSTGGNFNEQYF.

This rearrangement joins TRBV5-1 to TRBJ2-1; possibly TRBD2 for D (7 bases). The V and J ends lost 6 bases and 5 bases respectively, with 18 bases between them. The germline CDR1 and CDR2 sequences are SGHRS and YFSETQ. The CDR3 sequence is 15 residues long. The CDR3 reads CASIKVSGGDNEQFF. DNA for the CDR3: TGCGCCAGCATCAAAGTTTCGGGGGGCGACAATGAGCAGTTCTTC.